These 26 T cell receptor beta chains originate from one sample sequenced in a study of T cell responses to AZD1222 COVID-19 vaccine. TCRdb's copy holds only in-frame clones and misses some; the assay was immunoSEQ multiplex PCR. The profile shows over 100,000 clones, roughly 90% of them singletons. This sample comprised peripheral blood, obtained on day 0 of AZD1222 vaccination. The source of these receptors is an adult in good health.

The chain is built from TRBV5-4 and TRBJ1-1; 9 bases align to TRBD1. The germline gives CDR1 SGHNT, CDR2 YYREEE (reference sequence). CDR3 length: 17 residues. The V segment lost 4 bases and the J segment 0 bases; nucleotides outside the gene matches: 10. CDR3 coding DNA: TGTGCCAGCAGCCGCCCCGGGACAGGGCCAATGAACACTGAAGCTTTCTTT. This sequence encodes CASSRPGTGPMNTEAFF.

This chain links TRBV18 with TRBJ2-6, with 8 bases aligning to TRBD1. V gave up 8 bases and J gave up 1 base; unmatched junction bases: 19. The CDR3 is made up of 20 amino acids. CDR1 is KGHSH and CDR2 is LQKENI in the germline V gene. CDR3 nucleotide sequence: TGTGCCAGCCTGGACAGGGTGTTTGCCCATTCCAGGTCTGGGGCCAACGTCCTGACTTTC. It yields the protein CASLDRVFAHSRSGANVLTF.

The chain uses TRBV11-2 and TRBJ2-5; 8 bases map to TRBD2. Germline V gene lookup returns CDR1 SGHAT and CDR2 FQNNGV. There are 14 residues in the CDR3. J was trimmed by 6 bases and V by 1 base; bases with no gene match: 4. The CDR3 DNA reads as TGTGCCAGCAGCTTAGCGGGGGGGCCTAAGACCCAGTACTTC. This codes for CASSLAGGPKTQYF.

The DNA for the CDR3 is TGTGCCAGCAGTGCGGGAAGTTGGGACAGGACTAACTATGGCTACACCTTC. Translated, it gives CASSAGSWDRTNYGYTF. This rearrangement joins TRBV6-1 to TRBJ1-2, with 8 bases aligning to TRBD1. The germline V gene encodes CDR1 MNHNS and CDR2 SASEGT. The CDR3 sequence is 17 residues long. With 4 bases clipped from V and 0 bases from J, the junction kept 10 bases outside the gene matches.

The CDR3 region has the DNA TGTGCCAGCAGATCGGTGGGGAGTTCGATTGCGGGGACTGAAGCTTTCTTT. It encodes CASRSVGSSIAGTEAFF. The V and J genes are TRBV7-9 and TRBJ1-1, with D unresolved. Trimming pared 6 bases from V and 5 bases from J, leaving 25 bases between. The CDR3 runs to 17 residues. Germline-derived CDR1 and CDR2 are SEHNR and FQNEAQ (reference sequence).

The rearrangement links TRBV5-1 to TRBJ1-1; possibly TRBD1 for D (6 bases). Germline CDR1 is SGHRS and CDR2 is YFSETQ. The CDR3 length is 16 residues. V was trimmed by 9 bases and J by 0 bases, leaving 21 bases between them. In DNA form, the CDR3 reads TGCGCCACCCAGCTAGGGGGTTCGGAAATGAACACTGAAGCTTTCTTT. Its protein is CATQLGGSEMNTEAFF.

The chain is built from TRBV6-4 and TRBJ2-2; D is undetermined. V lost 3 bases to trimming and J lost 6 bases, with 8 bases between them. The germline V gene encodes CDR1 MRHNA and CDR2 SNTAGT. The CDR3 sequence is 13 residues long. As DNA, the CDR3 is TGTGCCAGCAGTGAGTCTGGCCCCGGGGAGCTGTTTTTT. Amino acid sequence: CASSESGPGELFF.

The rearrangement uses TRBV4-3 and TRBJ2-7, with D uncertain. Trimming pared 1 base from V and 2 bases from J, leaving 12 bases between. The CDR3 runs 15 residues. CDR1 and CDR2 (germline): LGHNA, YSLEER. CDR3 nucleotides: TGCGCCAGCAGCCAAGGTGCAGGAGACCCCTACGAGCAGTACTTC. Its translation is CASSQGAGDPYEQYF.

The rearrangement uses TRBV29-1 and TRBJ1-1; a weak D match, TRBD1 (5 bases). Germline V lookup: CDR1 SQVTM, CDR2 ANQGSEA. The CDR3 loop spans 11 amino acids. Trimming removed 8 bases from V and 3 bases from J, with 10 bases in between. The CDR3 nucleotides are TGCAGCACAGGCGGGGACACTGAAGCTTTCTTT. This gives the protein CSTGGDTEAFF. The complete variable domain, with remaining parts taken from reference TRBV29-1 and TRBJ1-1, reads SAVISQKPSRDICQRGTSLTIQCQVDSQVTMMFWYRQQPGQSLTLIATANQGSEATYESGFVIDKFPISRPNLTFSTLTVSNMSPEDSSIYLCSTGGDTEAFFGQGTRLTVV.

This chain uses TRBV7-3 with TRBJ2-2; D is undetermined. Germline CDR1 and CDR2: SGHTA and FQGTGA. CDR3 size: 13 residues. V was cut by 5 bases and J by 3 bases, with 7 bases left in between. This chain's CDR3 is CASSLMDTGELFF. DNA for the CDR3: TGTGCCAGCAGCCTTATGGACACCGGGGAGCTGTTTTTT. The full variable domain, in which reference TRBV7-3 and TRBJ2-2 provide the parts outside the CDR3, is GAGVSQTPSNKVTEKGKYVELRCDPISGHTALYWYRQSLGQGPEFLIYFQGTGAADDSGLPNDRFFAVRPEGSVSTLKIQRTERGDSAVYLCASSLMDTGELFFGEGSRLTVL.

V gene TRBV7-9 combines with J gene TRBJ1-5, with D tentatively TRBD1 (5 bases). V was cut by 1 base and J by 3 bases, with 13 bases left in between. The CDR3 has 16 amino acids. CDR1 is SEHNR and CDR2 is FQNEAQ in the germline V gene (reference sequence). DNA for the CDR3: TGTGCCAGCAGCTTAGGACAGATTTCGTTCAATCAGCCCCAGCATTTT. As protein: CASSLGQISFNQPQHF.

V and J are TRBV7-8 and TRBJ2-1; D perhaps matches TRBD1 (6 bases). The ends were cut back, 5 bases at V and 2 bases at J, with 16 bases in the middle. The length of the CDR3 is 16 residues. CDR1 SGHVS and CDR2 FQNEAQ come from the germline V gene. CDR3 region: CASSRVQGKAYNEQFF. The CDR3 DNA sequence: TGTGCCAGCAGCCGCGTTCAGGGGAAGGCCTACAATGAGCAGTTCTTC.

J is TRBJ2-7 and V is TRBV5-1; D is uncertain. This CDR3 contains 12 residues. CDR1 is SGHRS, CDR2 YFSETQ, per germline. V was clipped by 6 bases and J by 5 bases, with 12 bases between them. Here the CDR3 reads CASMAEHNEQYF. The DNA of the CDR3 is TGCGCCAGCATGGCAGAGCACAACGAGCAGTACTTC.

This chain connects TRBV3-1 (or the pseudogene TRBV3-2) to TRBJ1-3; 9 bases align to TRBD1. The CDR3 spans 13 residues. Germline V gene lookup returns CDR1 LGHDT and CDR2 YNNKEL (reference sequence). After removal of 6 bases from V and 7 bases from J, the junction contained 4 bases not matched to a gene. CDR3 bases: TGTGCCAGCAGTCCCGGGACAGGGAACACCATATATTTT. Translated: CASSPGTGNTIYF.

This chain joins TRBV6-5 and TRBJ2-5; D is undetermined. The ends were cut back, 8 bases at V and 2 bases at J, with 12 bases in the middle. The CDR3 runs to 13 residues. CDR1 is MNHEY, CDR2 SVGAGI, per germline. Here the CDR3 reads CASSLAEQETQYF. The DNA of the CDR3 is TGTGCCAGCTCGTTGGCAGAACAAGAGACCCAGTACTTC.

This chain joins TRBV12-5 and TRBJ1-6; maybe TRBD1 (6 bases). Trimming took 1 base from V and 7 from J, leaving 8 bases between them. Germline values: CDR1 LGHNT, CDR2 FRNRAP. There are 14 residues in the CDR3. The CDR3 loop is CASGLEQGNSPLHF. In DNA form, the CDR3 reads TGTGCTAGTGGTTTGGAACAGGGCAATTCACCCCTCCACTTT.

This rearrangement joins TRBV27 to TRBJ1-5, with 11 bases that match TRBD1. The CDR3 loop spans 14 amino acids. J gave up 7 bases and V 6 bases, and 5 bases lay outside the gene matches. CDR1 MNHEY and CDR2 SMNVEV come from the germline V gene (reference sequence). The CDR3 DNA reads TGTGCCAGCAGCCGGGACAGGGGGGAACAGCCCCAGCATTTT. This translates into CASSRDRGEQPQHF.

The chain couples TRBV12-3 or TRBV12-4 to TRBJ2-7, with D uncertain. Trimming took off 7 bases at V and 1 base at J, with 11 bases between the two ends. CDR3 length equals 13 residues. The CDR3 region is CASTYVASYEQYF. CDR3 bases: TGTGCCAGCACTTATGTGGCGTCCTACGAGCAGTACTTC.

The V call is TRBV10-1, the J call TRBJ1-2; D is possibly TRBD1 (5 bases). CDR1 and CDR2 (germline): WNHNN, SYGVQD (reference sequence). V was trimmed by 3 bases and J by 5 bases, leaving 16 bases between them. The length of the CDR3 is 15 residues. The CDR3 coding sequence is TGCGCCAGCAGTGACCGGGGTAGGGGATTATATGGCTACACCTTC. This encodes CASSDRGRGLYGYTF.

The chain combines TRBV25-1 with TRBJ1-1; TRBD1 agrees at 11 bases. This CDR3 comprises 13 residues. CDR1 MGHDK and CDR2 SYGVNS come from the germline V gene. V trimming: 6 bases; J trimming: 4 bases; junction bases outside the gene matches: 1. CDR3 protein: CASSGTGGTEAFF. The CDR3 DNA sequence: TGTGCCAGCAGCGGGACAGGGGGCACTGAAGCTTTCTTT.

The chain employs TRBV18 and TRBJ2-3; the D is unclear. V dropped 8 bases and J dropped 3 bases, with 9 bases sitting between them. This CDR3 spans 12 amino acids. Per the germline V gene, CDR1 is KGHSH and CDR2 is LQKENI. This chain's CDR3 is CASVGSTDTQYF. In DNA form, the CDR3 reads TGTGCCAGCGTAGGGTCTACAGATACGCAGTATTTT.

CDR3 in DNA: TGTGCCACCGTGGGGGGAGAGGGTACTGGAAACACCATATATTTT. It specifies CATVGGEGTGNTIYF. The rearrangement joins TRBV10-3 to TRBJ1-3; D might be TRBD1 (5 bases). The germline CDR1 and CDR2 sequences are ENHRY and SYGVKD. Trimming stripped 10 bases from V and 2 bases from J, with 18 bases between. This CDR3 spans 15 amino acids.

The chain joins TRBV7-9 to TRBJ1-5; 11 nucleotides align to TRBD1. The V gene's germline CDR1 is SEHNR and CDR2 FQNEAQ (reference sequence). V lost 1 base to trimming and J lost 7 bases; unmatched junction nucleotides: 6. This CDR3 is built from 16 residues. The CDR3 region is CASSLGTGGERQPQHF. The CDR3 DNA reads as TGTGCCAGCAGCTTAGGGACAGGGGGCGAGAGGCAGCCCCAGCATTTT.

CDR3 nucleotides: TGTGCCAGCAGCTTAACCGGGCCCGGCTACGAGCAGTACTTC. Translating gives CASSLTGPGYEQYF. This sequence joins TRBV7-2 and TRBJ2-7; D gene uncertain. CDR1 and CDR2 from the germline V gene are SGHTA and FQGNSA. Trimming pared 2 bases from V and 3 bases from J, leaving 11 bases between. CDR3 size: 14 residues.

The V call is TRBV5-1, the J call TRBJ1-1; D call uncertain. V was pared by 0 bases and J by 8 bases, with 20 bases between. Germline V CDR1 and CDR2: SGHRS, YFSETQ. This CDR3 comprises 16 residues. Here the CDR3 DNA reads TGCGCCAGCAGCTTGGCCGTGGGCAGTCCCAGTAACGAAGCTTTCTTT. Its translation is CASSLAVGSPSNEAFF.

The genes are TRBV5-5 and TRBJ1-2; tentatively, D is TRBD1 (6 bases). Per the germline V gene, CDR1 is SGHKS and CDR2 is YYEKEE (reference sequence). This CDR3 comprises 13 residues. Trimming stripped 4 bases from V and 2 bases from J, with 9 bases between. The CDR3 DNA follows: TGTGCCAGCAGCCACGGACAGAACTATGGCTACACCTTC. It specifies CASSHGQNYGYTF.